The 13 T cell receptor beta chains presented below share a single source sample, sequenced in a study of B cell selection in AIRE deficiency (dated by TCRdb to 2018 to 2020). Conventional CD4 T cells were sorted as cells that were CD4+CD127+. The library was generated by the immunoSEQ multiplex PCR assay. This is the immuneACCESS table as TCRdb keeps it, with only in-frame sequences that have V and J called. A part of the clones is gone; compared with another copy, unresolved V genes explain less than half, and the rest is unexplained. The sample records roughly 25,000 clones, about 95% of which are singletons. The leading ten clones occupy 0.2% to 0.25% of the sample. The sample comprised CD4+CD127+ conventional T cells sorted from PBMCs. These receptors were obtained from a human donor in good health.

This clone has a single count. The junction does not match germline at one end; this may be a read error. The CDR3 region is CASSRGPNTEAFF. In DNA form, the CDR3 reads TGTGCTAGCAGCCGGGGGCCGAACACTGAAGCTTTCTTT. The V gene is TRBV7-7, the J gene TRBJ1-1, with a weak D call TRBD1 (6 bases). This CDR3 region has 13 residues. The germline V gene encodes CDR1 SSHAT and CDR2 FNYEAQ (reference sequence).

The chain recombines TRBV18 with TRBJ2-7; D is perhaps TRBD2 (6 bases). This CDR3 is 15 amino acids long. Germline V gene data show CDR1 as KGHSH and CDR2 as LQKENI. V was pared by 9 bases and J by 5 bases, with 23 bases between. The DNA of the CDR3 is TGTGCCAGTTTCGGCCTGGGGGGAGGAGGAAACGAGCAGTACTTC. Amino acids: CASFGLGGGGNEQYF. The full variable domain, with the rest looked up from reference TRBV18 and TRBJ2-7, is NAGVMQNPRHLVRRRGQEARLRCSPMKGHSHVYWYRQLPEEGLKFMVYLQKENIIDESGMPKERFSAEFPKEGPSILRIQQVVRGDSAAYFCASFGLGGGGNEQYFGPGTRLTVT.

The chain is built from TRBV28 and TRBJ2-1; D remains ambiguous. CDR3 length equals 13 residues. CDR1 and CDR2 (germline): MDHEN, SYDVKM. The germline V and J ends were trimmed by 1 base and 12 bases, with 13 bases remaining between them. CDR3 in amino acids: CASSLSVNMAQFF. The CDR3 DNA follows: TGTGCCAGCAGTTTATCGGTTAACATGGCGCAGTTCTTC.

The chain uses TRBV2 and TRBJ2-7; TRBD2 aligns across 7 bases. The CDR3 totals 16 residues. Germline V gives CDR1 SNHLY, CDR2 FYNNEI. Trimming cost V 2 bases and J 7 bases; bases outside gene matches: 14. CDR3 protein: CASSERTRSTSREQYF. The CDR3, as DNA: TGTGCCAGCAGTGAAAGGACTAGATCCACCTCAAGAGAGCAGTACTTC. Full variable domain (remainder filled in from reference TRBV2 and TRBJ2-7): EPEVTQTPSHQVTQMGQEVILRCVPISNHLYFYWYRQILGQKVEFLVSFYNNEISEKSEIFDDQFSVERPDGSNFTLKIRSTKLEDSAMYFCASSERTRSTSREQYFGPGTRLTVT.

The gene calls are TRBV28 and TRBJ1-4; D ambiguous. Per the germline V gene, CDR1 is MDHEN and CDR2 is SYDVKM. V lost 5 bases and J lost 5, with 12 bases in between. The CDR3 has 14 amino acids. CDR3 in DNA: TGTGCCAGCAGTCCTCCCGGGAGCAATGAAAAACTGTTTTTT. Translating gives CASSPPGSNEKLFF.

V and J are TRBV7-2 and TRBJ2-2, with TRBD1 as a possible D gene (5 bases). In germline, CDR1 is SGHTA, CDR2 FQGNSA. V gave up 3 bases and J gave up 0 bases, with 11 bases separating them. The CDR3 is made up of 16 amino acids. The CDR3 here is CASSFAGPPNTGELFF. CDR3 DNA: TGTGCCAGCAGCTTTGCAGGGCCCCCGAACACCGGGGAGCTGTTTTTT. The variable domain in full, with the rest retrieved from reference TRBV7-2 and TRBJ2-2, is GAGVSQSPSNKVTEKGKDVELRCDPISGHTALYWYRQSLGQGLEFLIYFQGNSAPDKSGLPSDRFSAERTGGSVSTLTIQRTQQEDSAVYLCASSFAGPPNTGELFFGEGSRLTVL.

The rearrangement joins TRBV18 to TRBJ1-5; D not certain. Germline-derived CDR1 and CDR2 are KGHSH and LQKENI. Trimming took off 3 bases at V and 4 bases at J, with 7 bases between the two ends. The CDR3 loop spans 13 amino acids. CDR3 DNA sequence: TGTGCCAGCTCACCTACGGATAATCAGCCCCAGCATTTT. Amino acids: CASSPTDNQPQHF.

This chain uses TRBV27 with TRBJ2-7; TRBD1 agrees at 7 bases. Germline V lookup: CDR1 MNHEY, CDR2 SMNVEV (reference sequence). The CDR3 consists of 17 residues. V shed 5 bases and J 5 bases; nucleotides not matched to a gene: 18. The CDR3 DNA reads as TGTGCCAGCAGTCCACCGGGACAGAGTACTAAACGGGACGAGCAGTACTTC. This sequence encodes CASSPPGQSTKRDEQYF.

The chain links TRBV23-1 to TRBJ2-2; TRBD1 matches at 8 bases. TRBV23-1 is an ORF for which the function is uncertain. V shed 0 bases and J 2 bases; nucleotides not matched to a gene: 5. The CDR3 is 17 amino acids. This CDR3 reads CASSQSAGGRNTGELFF. The DNA of the CDR3 is TGCGCCAGCAGTCAATCGGCAGGGGGCCGAAACACCGGGGAGCTGTTTTTT.

This clone appeared a single time. The gene calls are TRBV19 and TRBJ1-3; 7 positions match TRBD1. CDR1 and CDR2 from the germline V gene are LNHDA and SQIVND (reference sequence). This CDR3 contains 15 residues. The junction had 7 bases not matched to a gene; V was cut back by 8 bases and J by 0 bases. Here the CDR3 DNA reads TGTGCCAGTTCCCGGGACAGCCTCTCTGGAAACACCATATATTTT. Protein sequence: CASSRDSLSGNTIYF.

This clone has only one observation. The chain carries TRBV2 and TRBJ1-6; 9 bases map to TRBD1. Trimming cost V 2 bases and J 8 bases; bases outside gene matches: 7. Germline-derived CDR1 and CDR2 are SNHLY and FYNNEI. The CDR3 totals 16 residues. This CDR3 reads CASSETGGIRDSPLHF. CDR3 DNA sequence: TGTGCCAGCAGTGAAACAGGGGGCATTAGGGATTCACCCCTCCACTTT.

The chain joins TRBV19 to TRBJ1-3; TRBD1 might be the D (6 bases). Trimming shortened V by 3 bases and J by 0 bases, and 12 bases separated the two germline ends. Germline loops: CDR1 LNHDA, CDR2 SQIVND (reference sequence). This CDR3 contains 16 residues. CDR3 DNA sequence: TGTGCCAGTAGTATCGGCGGAGGGGGCTCTGGAAACACCATATATTTT. Residues: CASSIGGGGSGNTIYF.

The rearrangement joins TRBV6-6 to TRBJ1-2, with unresolved D. Trimming left V 8 bases short and J 2 bases short, with 12 bases between. CDR3 length equals 13 residues. Per germline, CDR1 MNHNY and CDR2 SVGAGI (reference sequence). CDR3 region: CASRSTPNYGYTF. CDR3 DNA sequence: TGTGCCAGCCGCTCGACACCGAACTATGGCTACACCTTC.